The clone carrying this TCR beta chain came up once. Repertoires were generated with immunoSEQ multiplex PCR, while TCRdb's copy carries only in-frame clones and drops some. The sample lists some 640,000 clones; about 90% were seen once. The data are from a study of shared T cell receptors in the human thymus. V was trimmed by 3 bases and J by 2 bases, leaving 14 bases between them. Germline V lookup: CDR1 MDHEN, CDR2 SYDVKM. The CDR3 extends over 16 amino acids. These data were also filed under a second study, of human thymus T cells. From that paper: Thymic repertoires overlap heavily among unrelated individuals, related research has reported.

The receptor was isolated from a boy in the first two years of life with a congenital heart defect. This chain uses TRBV28 with TRBJ1-5; no firm D call. The sequenced sample was thymocytes. DNA of the CDR3: TGTGCCAGCAGTTTTCGGGTCACCGAGGGCAATCAGCCCCAGCATTTT. This encodes CASSFRVTEGNQPQHF.